These 12 T cell receptor beta chains were all obtained from the same sample, sequenced in a study of shared clonotypes between healthy human individuals. The data were produced by immunoSEQ multiplex PCR, yet TCRdb's version contains in-frame clones alone and is incomplete. The data show about 660,000 clones, with around 67% seen just once and around 1.6% held by the top ten. The material sequenced was memory CD4+ T cells sorted from blood. The subset denotes: CD45RA-negative fraction. These receptors all come from a young woman in good health.

The V call is TRBV5-1, the J call TRBJ2-4; 8 bases fit TRBD2. In germline, CDR1 is SGHRS, CDR2 YFSETQ. The CDR3 is 17 residues long. Losses at the gene ends were 1 base for V and 0 bases for J; bases not matched to a gene: 6. The CDR3 reads CASSLYTSGLAKNIQYF. In DNA, the CDR3 is TGCGCCAGCAGCTTGTATACTAGCGGTCTAGCCAAAAACATTCAGTACTTC.

This clone was seen just once. The gene calls are TRBV19 and TRBJ1-1; D might be TRBD1 (5 bases). Between the trimmed V and J ends, which lost 2 bases and 1 base, there was a span of 17 bases. CDR1 and CDR2 (germline): LNHDA, SQIVND (reference sequence). This CDR3 spans 17 amino acids. The CDR3 here is CASSILLGDGGNTEAFF. The CDR3 DNA reads as TGTGCCAGTAGTATACTTCTTGGGGATGGGGGGAACACTGAAGCTTTCTTT.

The chain couples TRBV9 to TRBJ1-2, with 9 bases that match TRBD1. The length of the CDR3 is 14 residues. The V and J ends lost 0 bases and 7 bases, in that order; junction bases with no gene match: 4. From germline, CDR1 is SGDLS and CDR2 YYNGEE. CDR3 residues: CASSVGDRVGGYTF. CDR3 bases: TGTGCCAGCAGCGTAGGGGACAGGGTAGGTGGCTACACCTTC. Full variable domain (remainder filled in from reference TRBV9 and TRBJ1-2): DSGVTQTPKHLITATGQRVTLRCSPRSGDLSVYWYQQSLDQGLQFLIQYYNGEERAKGNILERFSAQQFPDLHSELNLSSLELGDSALYFCASSVGDRVGGYTFGSGTRLTVV.

The chain employs TRBV7-9 and TRBJ1-2, with TRBD1 identical over 10 bases. V lost 5 bases to trimming and J lost 8 bases; unmatched junction nucleotides: 14. Germline V gene data show CDR1 as SEHNR and CDR2 as FQNEAQ (reference sequence). The CDR3 contains 16 residues. The CDR3 loop reads CASSNPGTGAKEGYTF. The CDR3 nucleotides are TGTGCCAGCAGCAACCCCGGGACAGGGGCCAAGGAGGGCTACACCTTC.

This clone was observed a single time. J is TRBJ1-4 and V is TRBV7-8; D is unresolved. This CDR3 contains 12 residues. The germline V and J ends were trimmed by 5 bases and 5 bases, with 6 bases remaining between them. Germline CDR1 and CDR2: SGHVS and FQNEAQ. The CDR3 loop is CASSHLNEKLFF. For the CDR3, the DNA is TGTGCCAGCAGCCATCTGAATGAAAAACTGTTTTTT.

This clone was counted only a few times. The chain couples TRBV19 to TRBJ2-3; maybe TRBD2 (6 bases). Germline assignment: CDR1 LNHDA and CDR2 SQIVND (reference sequence). The CDR3 runs to 15 residues. V was clipped by 6 bases and J by 5 bases, with 18 bases between them. The CDR3 is CASSAGSLEGDTQYF. The CDR3 nucleotides are TGTGCCAGTAGCGCAGGCTCGTTGGAGGGAGATACGCAGTATTTT.

The chain employs TRBV5-1 and TRBJ2-5; 11 positions match TRBD2. Germline loops: CDR1 SGHRS, CDR2 YFSETQ. This CDR3 has 16 amino acids. The V and J ends lost 0 bases and 5 bases, in that order; junction bases with no gene match: 6. The CDR3 loop reads CASSLVLAGGPETQYF. The CDR3 region has the DNA TGCGCCAGCAGCTTGGTTTTAGCGGGAGGGCCTGAGACCCAGTACTTC.

This clone was observed many times. The gene calls are TRBV19 and TRBJ2-3; D is perhaps TRBD1 (5 bases). Trimming stripped 11 bases from V and 6 bases from J, with 27 bases between. The V gene's germline CDR1 is LNHDA and CDR2 SQIVND (reference sequence). This CDR3 contains 16 residues. The CDR3 protein is CASGANRAPRPDTQYF. DNA for the CDR3: TGTGCCTCTGGGGCAAATCGGGCCCCTAGGCCTGATACGCAGTATTTT.

V usage is TRBV5-4 and J usage is TRBJ2-1, with 14 bases matching TRBD2. CDR1 is SGHNT, CDR2 YYREEE, per germline (reference sequence). The CDR3 has 15 residues. V lost 4 bases, J lost 6 bases, and 3 bases stayed unmatched. CDR3 DNA sequence: TGTGCCAGCAGCACGGGACTAGCGGGAGTCAATGAGCAGTTCTTC. The encoded protein is CASSTGLAGVNEQFF.

A single count supports this clone. The J gene is TRBJ2-1, the V gene TRBV7-2; D tentatively fits TRBD1 or TRBD2 (5 bases each). The CDR3 totals 12 residues. V dropped 3 bases and J dropped 10 bases, with 10 bases sitting between them. Germline V gene sequence: CDR1 SGHTA, CDR2 FQGNSA. DNA of the CDR3: TGTGCCAGCAGCTTCCCGGGGCGGGAGCAGTTCTTC. Translated: CASSFPGREQFF.

The chain employs TRBV11-2 and TRBJ2-1, with 13 bases lining up with TRBD2. V dropped 2 bases and J dropped 5; count of bases not matched to a gene: 6. From germline, CDR1 is SGHAT and CDR2 FQNNGV. The CDR3 is 17 residues long. The CDR3 DNA reads TGTGCCAGCAGCTTAAACTCCGGGACTAGCGGGAACAATGAGCAGTTCTTC. It specifies CASSLNSGTSGNNEQFF.

The chain combines TRBV6-5 with TRBJ1-3, with TRBD1 as a possible D gene (6 bases). The V end lost 6 bases, the J end lost 8 bases, and 17 bases lay between the germline ends. Germline V gene data show CDR1 as MNHEY and CDR2 as SVGAGI. The CDR3 is made up of 14 amino acids. CDR3 protein: CASSPGRGRDTIYF. CDR3 nucleotide sequence: TGTGCCAGCAGCCCCGGCAGGGGAAGGGACACCATATATTTT.